This TCR beta chain came from a study of blood T cell repertoires in COVID-19. The CDR3 totals 18 residues. CDR1 and CDR2 from the germline V gene are MNHNS and SASEGT. V was cut by 4 bases and J by 0 bases, with 19 bases left in between. Profiling relied on immunoSEQ multiplex PCR, and the TCRdb table lists in-frame clones only, not all of them. The sample records about 280,000 clones, roughly 80% being singletons. Sequenced material: PBMCs or T cells enriched from blood (not recorded which). The receptor's source is a man between 40 and 49 years old who had been exposed to COVID-19. The V gene is TRBV6-1, the J gene TRBJ1-5; maybe TRBD1 (6 bases). CDR3 amino acids: CASSGQGISRYSNQPQHF. The CDR3 region has the DNA TGTGCCAGCAGTGGTCAGGGGATCTCCCGTTATAGCAATCAGCCCCAGCATTTT.